Sequencing of this T cell receptor beta chain was carried out in a study of T cell responses to AZD1222 COVID-19 vaccine (dated by TCRdb to the early 2020s). Background on the whole study: AZD1222 recipients whose second dose came at about 4 weeks and those whose second dose came at about 12 weeks were combined into one group, since spike-specific TCR depth and breadth did not differ between the two schedules. TCR sequencing was performed for approximately 240 trial participants, of whom about 200 were given two doses of AZD1222 and around 26 were given two doses of MenACWY control vaccine. Trial participants were enrolled by age into 18-55, 56-69 and 70-plus year subgroups, with approximately 160, 26 and 62 TCR-sequenced participants respectively. General study outcomes and caveats: A significant rise in spike-specific TCR breadth and depth was observed after two AZD1222 doses relative to day 0 and relative to MenACWY recipients. Only six or seven AZD1222 recipients were SARS-CoV-2 seropositive at baseline, limiting conclusions about previously exposed vaccinees. Because no samples from the day 14 peak response were available, repertoires could be characterized only after the peak T cell response. Epitopes outside the regions mutated in the B.1.351 and B.1.1.7 variants were reportedly recognized by nearly half of the unique spike-specific TCRs. In the small 56-69-year group, the increase in depth fell short of significance, most likely because of low power. Participants were mostly white British and included more females than males, and it was suggested by the authors that clonal diversity may have been underestimated. CD4 TCRs associated with the vaccine covered the entire spike protein, and the dominant responses were in regions 160-218 and 743-854.

The CDR3 regions of human TCRbeta chains were analyzed by immunosequencing. On the authors' methods: Repertoire TCRs were checked for matches against a reference library of SARS-CoV-2-specific TCRs that had been generated using the MIRA antigen-specificity platform. Breadth was defined as the fraction of unique TCRs that were SARS-CoV-2-associated. Depth was defined as the fraction of total T cells that were SARS-CoV-2-associated. Using the MIRA data, each spike-specific TCR was assigned both to the spike region to which the TCR was reactive and to a CD4 or CD8 class. Log10-transformed breadth and depth values were compared by one-way ANOVA with Sidak's multiple comparisons tests. Imported from immuneACCESS, the table was reduced by TCRdb to in-frame sequences with V and J called. These copies leave out some clones; in studies compared against another copy, an unresolved V gene accounts for under half, and the cause of the remainder is not known. V and J calls and clone size come straight from that table; D and trimming were deduced from the DNA. This sample holds fewer than 120,000 clones; around 90% were observed only once. The ten largest make up 7.5% to 9% of the sample.

V is pared back by 1 base and J by 2 bases, with 14 bases lying between the germline termini. CDR1 and CDR2 (MDHEN, SYDVKM) derive from the germline V gene. The CDR3 starts with the cysteine, ends with the phenylalanine, and has 16 residues. The CDR3 DNA has 48 bases and is translated from base 1. This specimen's time point label, per the study, means: baseline before first vaccination. Vaccinee samples were obtained from the UK trials COV001 and COV002, which included a single-blind randomized controlled phase 2/3 trial of AZD1222 (ChAdOx1 nCoV-19) in healthy adults. For TCRbeta chain sequencing, PBMC samples were collected from trial participants at day 0 and at day 28 after the second dose. This clone was seen just once. Its antigen specificity is not known. No base qualities exist here, and no much larger clone lies one base off it.

The material was peripheral blood, obtained on day 0 of AZD1222 vaccination. This chain is built from TRBV28 and TRBJ1-2; possibly the D gene is TRBD1, per 5 matching bases. The clonotype was recovered from an adult in good health. The DNA sequence reads TGTGCCAGCAGTTTATTGGTGGGTAGACAGAACTATGGCTACACCTTC. Translated, this is CASSLLVGRQNYGYTF.